This T cell receptor (beta chain) was recovered during a study of blood T cell repertoires in COVID-19. On the study more broadly: The origin of the acute and convalescent COVID-19 samples was the United States, Italy and Spain.

Profiled with immunoSEQ multiplex PCR; TCRdb holds only in-frame clones, not every one. Of some 59,000 clones detected, more than 70% appear once; the ten largest clones hold approximately 18%. Germline V gene data show CDR1 as SEHNR and CDR2 as FQNEAQ (reference sequence). This CDR3 is built from 15 residues. V lost 0 bases and J lost 7; bases outside the gene matches: 5. Sequences were obtained from peripheral blood. J is TRBJ1-2 and V is TRBV7-9; 10 bases line up with TRBD1. This receptor was taken from a man aged 25 to 45 with COVID-19, enrolled during active disease. CDR3 bases: TGTGCCAGCAGCTTAGCGCAGGGACAGGGGTCTGGCTACACCTTC. Translation gives CASSLAQGQGSGYTF.